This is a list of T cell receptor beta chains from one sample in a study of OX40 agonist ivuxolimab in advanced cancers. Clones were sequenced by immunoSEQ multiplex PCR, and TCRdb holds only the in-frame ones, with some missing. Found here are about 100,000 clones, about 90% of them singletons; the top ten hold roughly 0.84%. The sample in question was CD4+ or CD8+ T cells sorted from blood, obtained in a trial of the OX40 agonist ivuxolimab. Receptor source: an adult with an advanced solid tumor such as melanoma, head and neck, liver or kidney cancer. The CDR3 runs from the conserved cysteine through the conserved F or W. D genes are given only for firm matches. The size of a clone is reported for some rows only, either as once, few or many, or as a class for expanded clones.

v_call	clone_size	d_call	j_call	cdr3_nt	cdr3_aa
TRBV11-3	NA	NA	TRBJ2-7	TGTGCCAGCAGCTTAGGGACCCAAGGCGAGCAGTACTTC	CASSLGTQGEQYF
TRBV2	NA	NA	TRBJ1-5	TGTGCCAGCAAAATAAGCCACTCAGGTCAGCCCCAGCATTTT	CASKISHSGQPQHF
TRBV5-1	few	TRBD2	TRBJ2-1	TGCGCCAGCAGCTCCGGACTAGCGGGGGGAACTTCTGAGCAGTTCTTC	CASSSGLAGGTSEQFF
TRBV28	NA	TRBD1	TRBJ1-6	TGTGCCAGCAGTTCGCCGGGACAGGGATCCTATAATTCACCCCTCCACTTT	CASSSPGQGSYNSPLHF
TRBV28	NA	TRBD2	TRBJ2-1	TGTGCCAGCGAGGGCGGGGGGGTTGAGCAGTTCTTC	CASEGGGVEQFF
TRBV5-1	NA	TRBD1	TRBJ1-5	TGCGCCAGCAGCGCCGGACAGGGGATCTCGGGCAATCAGCCCCAGCATTTT	CASSAGQGISGNQPQHF
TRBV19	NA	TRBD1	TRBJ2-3	TGTGCCAGTAGTACTAGACAGGGCCGGACAGATACGCAGTATTTT	CASSTRQGRTDTQYF
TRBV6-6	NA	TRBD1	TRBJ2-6	TGTGCCAGCAGAGCGGGACAGGGTTCTGGGGCCAACGTCCTGACTTTC	CASRAGQGSGANVLTF
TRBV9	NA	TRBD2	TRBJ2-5	TGTGCCAGCAGCGTATCAGCGGGGGGGCCGGAGACCCAGTACTTC	CASSVSAGGPETQYF
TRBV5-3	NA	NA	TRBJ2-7	TGTGCCAGAAGCTTGAAGGGACCAAACGCCGGGTGCGAGCAGTACTTC	CARSLKGPNAGCEQYF
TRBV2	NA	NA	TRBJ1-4	TGTGCCAGCATTCCAGACCTAGCAACTAATGAAAAACTGTTTTTT	CASIPDLATNEKLFF
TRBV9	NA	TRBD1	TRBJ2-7	TGTGCCAGCAGCGGACAGGGTTTCTCCTACGAGCAGTACTTC	CASSGQGFSYEQYF
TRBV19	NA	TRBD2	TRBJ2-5	TGTGCCAGTAGTAGTGTCCCGGGACTAGCTTACGATCAAGAGACCCAGTACTTC	CASSSVPGLAYDQETQYF
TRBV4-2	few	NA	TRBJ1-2	TGTGCCAGCAGCCAGGGGGCCTGGTCTGGCTACACCTTC	CASSQGAWSGYTF
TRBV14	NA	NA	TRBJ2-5	TGTGCCAGCAGCCACGCCCTGGAAGAGACCCAGTACTTC	CASSHALEETQYF
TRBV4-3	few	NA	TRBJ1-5	TGCGCCAGCAGCCAAGATGTGAATAGCAATCAGCCCCAGCATTTT	CASSQDVNSNQPQHF
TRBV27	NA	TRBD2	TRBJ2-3	TGTGCCAGCAGATCCGGACTAGCGGGGGAGGATACGCAGTATTTT	CASRSGLAGEDTQYF
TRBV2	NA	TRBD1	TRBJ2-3	TGTGCCAGCGCGACCAGGGGGCGCACAGATACGCAGTATTTT	CASATRGRTDTQYF
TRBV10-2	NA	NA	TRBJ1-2	TGCGCCAGCAGTGTTTCAGGGAGGTCCCATGGCTACACCTTC	CASSVSGRSHGYTF
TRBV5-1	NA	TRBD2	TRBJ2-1	TGCGCCAGCAGCCGCTCAAGCGGGGGGCCCACCCACAATGAGCAGTTCTTC	CASSRSSGGPTHNEQFF
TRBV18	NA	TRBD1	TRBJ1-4	TGTGCCAGCTCACCACCCCCGGGACAGGGGGAGGCTAATGAAAAACTGTTTTTT	CASSPPPGQGEANEKLFF
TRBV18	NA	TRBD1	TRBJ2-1	TGTGCCAGCTCACCCGAGGGACAGGGTTACAATGAGCAGTTCTTC	CASSPEGQGYNEQFF
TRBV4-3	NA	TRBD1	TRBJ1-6	TGCGCCAGCAGCCAAGTGACAGGGTATAATTCACCCCTCCACTTT	CASSQVTGYNSPLHF
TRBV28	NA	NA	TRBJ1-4	TGTGCCAGCGGGGCGGAAAAACTGTTTTTT	CASGAEKLFF
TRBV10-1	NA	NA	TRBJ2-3	TGCGCCAGCAGCCCCCAGGCGGTGAGCACAGATACGCAGTATTTT	CASSPQAVSTDTQYF
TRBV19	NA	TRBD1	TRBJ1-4	TGTGCCAGTAGAACCGGACAGGCGGATAATGAAAAACTGTTTTTT	CASRTGQADNEKLFF
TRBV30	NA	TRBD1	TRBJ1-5	TGTGCCTGGAGTGTACAGGGGGGTCAGCCCCAGCATTTT	CAWSVQGGQPQHF
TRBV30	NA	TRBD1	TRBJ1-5	TGTGCCTGGAGTAGGACAGGGGATCAGCCCCAGCATTTT	CAWSRTGDQPQHF
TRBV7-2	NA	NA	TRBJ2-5	TGTGCCAGCAGCTTAGGTCGAAACCAAGAGACCCAGTACTTC	CASSLGRNQETQYF
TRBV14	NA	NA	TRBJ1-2	TGTGCCAGCAGCCAGGGGGGTCACTATGGCTACACCTTC	CASSQGGHYGYTF
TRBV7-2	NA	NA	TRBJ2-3	TGTGCCAGCAGCTTAGGGCTGACAGATACGCAGTATTTT	CASSLGLTDTQYF
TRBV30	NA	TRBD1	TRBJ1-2	TGTGCCGCACGACCGGGACAGGGGATAATAGGCTATGGCTACACCTTC	CAARPGQGIIGYGYTF
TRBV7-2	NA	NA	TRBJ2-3	TGTGCCAGCAGCTTACCCCCGGGACTCACAGATACGCAGTATTTT	CASSLPPGLTDTQYF
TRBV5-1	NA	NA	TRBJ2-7	TGCGCCAGCAGGGACGGCCTCTACGAGCAGTACTTC	CASRDGLYEQYF
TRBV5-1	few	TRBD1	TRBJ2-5	TGCGCCAGCAGCTCCCGGGACAGGGACCTCAAAGAGACCCAGTACTTC	CASSSRDRDLKETQYF
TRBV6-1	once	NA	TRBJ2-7	TGTGCCAGCAGTATAGGGGGGTCTGGGAACGAGCAGTACTTC	CASSIGGSGNEQYF
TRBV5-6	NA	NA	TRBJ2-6	TGTGCCAGCAGCTTGTACGGTGATCTCTCTGGGGCCAACGTCCTGACTTTC	CASSLYGDLSGANVLTF
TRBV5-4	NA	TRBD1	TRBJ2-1	TGTGCCAGCAGCTTGGGTCAGGGGGCGACCTACAATGAGCAGTTCTTC	CASSLGQGATYNEQFF
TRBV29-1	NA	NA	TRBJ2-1	TGCAGCGTTGTACAGCCCCGATACAATGAGCAGTTCTTC	CSVVQPRYNEQFF
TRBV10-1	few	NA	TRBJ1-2	TGCGCCAGCAGTGAGTCCCGATACTCGGGCTACACCTTC	CASSESRYSGYTF
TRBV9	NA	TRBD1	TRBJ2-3	TGTGCCAGCAGCAGGACAGGAAGCACAGATACGCAGTATTTT	CASSRTGSTDTQYF
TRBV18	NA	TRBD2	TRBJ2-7	TGTGCCAGCTCACCAGGGGCAGGGAGGGACTACGAGCAGTACTTC	CASSPGAGRDYEQYF
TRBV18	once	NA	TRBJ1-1	TGTGCCAGCTCACCCCTACAGCTGAACACTGAAGCTTTCTTT	CASSPLQLNTEAFF
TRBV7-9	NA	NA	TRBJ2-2	TGTGCCAGCAGCTTAGACGGCAGGGCCGTCGGGGAGCTGTTTTTT	CASSLDGRAVGELFF
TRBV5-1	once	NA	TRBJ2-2	TGCGCCAGCAGCTTGGTTAGGGCCGGGGAGCTGTTTTTT	CASSLVRAGELFF
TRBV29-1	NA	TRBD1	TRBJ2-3	TGCAGCGTTGAAGAGGGACAGGGAACAGATACGCAGTATTTT	CSVEEGQGTDTQYF
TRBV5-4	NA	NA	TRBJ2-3	TGTGCCACCACCACCGGGGGCCAGGATACGCAGTATTTT	CATTTGGQDTQYF
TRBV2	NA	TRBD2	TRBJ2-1	TGTGCCAGCAGTGAAACTAGCGGGGTCTACAATGAGCAGTTCTTC	CASSETSGVYNEQFF
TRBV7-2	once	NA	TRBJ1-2	TGTGCCAGCAGCAGGGACCCAACTAACTATGGCTACACCTTC	CASSRDPTNYGYTF
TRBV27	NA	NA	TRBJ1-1	TGTGCCAGCAGTCCAGAGGGGGGTCTGAACACTGAAGCTTTCTTT	CASSPEGGLNTEAFF
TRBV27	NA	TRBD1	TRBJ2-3	TGTGCCAGCAGTCCCTACGACAGGGGTAGCACAGATACGCAGTATTTT	CASSPYDRGSTDTQYF
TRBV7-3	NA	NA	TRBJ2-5	TGTGCCAGCAGCTTACCGGGAGAGACCCAGTACTTC	CASSLPGETQYF
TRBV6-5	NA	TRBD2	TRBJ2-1	TGTGCCAGCAGGGGGGGGAGCTCCTACAATGAGCAGTTCTTC	CASRGGSSYNEQFF
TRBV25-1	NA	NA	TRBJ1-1	TGTGCCAGCCTCGGGGTTGCTAACACTGAAGCTTTCTTT	CASLGVANTEAFF
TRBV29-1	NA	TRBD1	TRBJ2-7	TGCAGCGTTGTTCGGGGACAGGGGTATTACGAGCAGTACTTC	CSVVRGQGYYEQYF